Listed below are T cell receptor beta chains from one sample, sequenced in a study of blood T cells in healthy people across ages. One entry per CDR3 protein, called by TCRdb with MiXCR from the 5' RACE reads. The table has 800,000 or so distinct CDR3 sequences, around a quarter seen once. In addition, the sample was reused for a study of T cells of mothers and their children.

The source material was blood. The receptors originated from a boy younger than 18 in good health. Both conserved end residues are part of each CDR3. A D gene is named only where the DNA matches it firmly. The listing skips clone size in some rows; elsewhere it reads once, few, many or a size class.

j_gene: TRBJ1-3
d_gene: TRBD1
v_gene: TRBV4-2
abundance: .
CDR3nt: TGTGCCAGCAGCCAGAGACTACGGGACAGGGGTGCAGACACCATATATTTT
CDR3aa: CASSQRLRDRGADTIYF

j_gene: TRBJ1-4
d_gene: .
v_gene: TRBV12-3/TRBV12-4
abundance: .
CDR3nt: TGTGCCAGCAGTTTAAGGCCCGGGGGCGGACTAGAAAAACTGTTTTTT
CDR3aa: CASSLRPGGGLEKLFF

j_gene: TRBJ1-1
d_gene: .
v_gene: TRBV7-9
abundance: .
CDR3nt: TGTGCCGCTAGGCAGGGGACCACTGAAGCTTTCTTT
CDR3aa: CAARQGTTEAFF

j_gene: TRBJ2-5
d_gene: TRBD2
v_gene: TRBV27
abundance: few
CDR3nt: TGTGCCAGCAGTTCAAAATTCGCCGGACTAGCGGGGGGGTATAGTAGTCCAGAGACCCAGTACTTC
CDR3aa: CASSSKFAGLAGGYSSPETQYF

j_gene: TRBJ2-2
d_gene: .
v_gene: TRBV12-3/TRBV12-4
abundance: .
CDR3nt: TGTGCCAGCAGTTTACGTCGGGTCACCGGGGAGCTGTTTTTT
CDR3aa: CASSLRRVTGELFF

j_gene: TRBJ2-1
d_gene: .
v_gene: TRBV12-3/TRBV12-4
abundance: few
CDR3nt: TGTGCCGGTTCCCCCAGCGGGTATGAGCAGTTCTTC
CDR3aa: CAGSPSGYEQFF

j_gene: TRBJ2-7
d_gene: .
v_gene: TRBV28
abundance: .
CDR3nt: TGTGCCAGCAGTTTTACGAGTGACGAGCAGTACTTC
CDR3aa: CASSFTSDEQYF

j_gene: TRBJ2-5
d_gene: TRBD1
v_gene: TRBV9
abundance: .
CDR3nt: TGTGCCAGCAGCGGGACAGGGCTCCGCCAAGAGACCCAGTACTTC
CDR3aa: CASSGTGLRQETQYF

j_gene: TRBJ2-5
d_gene: .
v_gene: TRBV5-1
abundance: .
CDR3nt: TGCGCCAGCTGTACCGGACAGTCGGAGACCCAGTACTTC
CDR3aa: CASCTGQSETQYF

j_gene: TRBJ2-7
d_gene: TRBD2
v_gene: TRBV6-2/TRBV6-3
abundance: .
CDR3nt: TGTGCCAGCAGTTACGCGGTAGCGGGGGCTCCCACCTACGAGCAGTACTTC
CDR3aa: CASSYAVAGAPTYEQYF

j_gene: TRBJ2-1
d_gene: TRBD2
v_gene: TRBV7-2
abundance: .
CDR3nt: TGTGCCAGCAGCCGGTGGGGGACTAGCGGGTACAATGAGCAGTTCTTC
CDR3aa: CASSRWGTSGYNEQFF

j_gene: TRBJ2-6
d_gene: TRBD2
v_gene: TRBV4-3
abundance: .
CDR3nt: TGCGCCAGCAGCCAAGATAAAACTAGCGGGAACTCTGGGGCCAACGTCCTGACTTTC
CDR3aa: CASSQDKTSGNSGANVLTF

j_gene: TRBJ2-5
d_gene: TRBD1
v_gene: TRBV6-2/TRBV6-3
abundance: .
CDR3nt: TGTGCCAGCAGTTACTCCCGGGACAGGTATATTCAAGAGACCCAGTACTTC
CDR3aa: CASSYSRDRYIQETQYF

j_gene: TRBJ2-1
d_gene: .
v_gene: TRBV7-8
abundance: .
CDR3nt: TGTGCCAGCAGCTTGGAGGTCAACTCCTACAATGAGCAGTTCTTC
CDR3aa: CASSLEVNSYNEQFF

j_gene: TRBJ1-1
d_gene: .
v_gene: TRBV2
abundance: .
CDR3nt: TGTGCCAGCCCCTCCGATGGGATGAACACTGAAGCTTTCTTT
CDR3aa: CASPSDGMNTEAFF

j_gene: TRBJ2-7
d_gene: .
v_gene: TRBV4-3
abundance: few
CDR3nt: TGCGCCAGCAGCCAAGAGTGGGATCTTGCCTACGAGCAGTACTTC
CDR3aa: CASSQEWDLAYEQYF

j_gene: TRBJ2-1
d_gene: TRBD1
v_gene: TRBV7-9
abundance: few
CDR3nt: TGTGCCAGCAGCTCCGATAGGGGGCGCCTGTTCTTC
CDR3aa: CASSSDRGRLFF

j_gene: TRBJ2-5
d_gene: .
v_gene: TRBV28
abundance: many
CDR3nt: TGTGCCAGCACGACGGCCCAAGAGACCCAGTACTTC
CDR3aa: CASTTAQETQYF

j_gene: TRBJ2-1
d_gene: TRBD2
v_gene: TRBV2
abundance: .
CDR3nt: TGTGCCAGCAGTGGGATGACTAGCGGGAGTATCAATGAGCAGTTCTTC
CDR3aa: CASSGMTSGSINEQFF